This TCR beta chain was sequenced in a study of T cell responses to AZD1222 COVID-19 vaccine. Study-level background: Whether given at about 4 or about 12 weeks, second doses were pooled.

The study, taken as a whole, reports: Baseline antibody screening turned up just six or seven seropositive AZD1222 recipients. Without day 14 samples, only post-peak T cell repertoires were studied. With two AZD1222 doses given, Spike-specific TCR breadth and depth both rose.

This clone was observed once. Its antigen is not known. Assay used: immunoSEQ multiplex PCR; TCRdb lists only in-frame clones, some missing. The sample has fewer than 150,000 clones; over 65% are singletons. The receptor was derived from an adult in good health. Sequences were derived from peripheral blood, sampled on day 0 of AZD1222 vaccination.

This CDR3 is CASSEWTLEVSGNTIYF. The CDR3 nucleotides are TGTGCCAGCAGTGAGTGGACGCTCGAGGTCTCTGGAAACACCATATATTTT. The V gene is TRBV6-1, the J gene TRBJ1-3, with D unclear. V dropped 3 bases and J dropped 0 bases, with 15 bases sitting between them. Per the germline V gene, CDR1 is MNHNS and CDR2 is SASEGT. The CDR3 loop spans 17 amino acids.